A selection of T cell receptor beta chains follows, all from one sample in a study of OX40 agonist ivuxolimab in advanced cancers. Libraries were prepared by immunoSEQ multiplex PCR; TCRdb keeps only in-frame clonotypes and omits some of them. The sample yields tens of thousands of clones, around 81% seen once. The sample here was CD4+ or CD8+ T cells sorted from blood, taken in a trial of the OX40 agonist ivuxolimab. The receptor source for this set is an adult with an advanced solid tumor such as melanoma, head and neck, liver or kidney cancer. The conserved cysteine and the conserved F or W are not part of the CDR3 here.

V gene	J gene	CDR3 protein
TRBV5-8	TRBJ2-4	ASSLTGNIQY
TRBV28	TRBJ2-3	ASSFSGLDVGTDTQY
TRBV11-2	TRBJ2-1	ASSLSPGLAGGGNEQF
TRBV2	TRBJ1-2	ASSEQGVFYGYT
TRBV11-3	TRBJ2-6	ASSIVGARQSRANVLT
TRBV11-3	TRBJ2-2	ASSLSSGAAGELF
TRBV10-2	TRBJ2-3	ASGSTVTDTQY
TRBV6-6	TRBJ2-5	ASSYSLAGYQETQY
TRBV7-9	TRBJ1-4	ASSLSQGHNEKLF
TRBV5-4	TRBJ1-2	ASSLATGQGYGYT